This entry describes one T cell receptor (beta chain). The source of the sample is a study of regulatory T cells in long-lasting Graves disease. Study summary: To qualify as persistent, Graves' disease required over 5 years of antithyroid drugs with positive TSH receptor antibodies.

In building TCR beta libraries, iRepertoire HTBI primers were used together with Arm-PCR of CDR3 regions. TCRdb analysed the multiplex PCR reads with MiXCR anew, one entry per CDR3 protein. Of 600,000 to 800,000 distinct CDR3 sequences listed, 30% are singletons. Time point meaning: persistent/refractory GD, antithyroid drugs over 5 years with positive TRAb. Researchers made the TCR library from RNA that was extracted from PBMCs. The V end was cut by 6 bases, the J end by 0 bases, with 15 bases between. The CDR3 has 15 residues. Sample: peripheral blood mononuclear cells (PBMCs), taken when the disease was refractory, from a patient treated with antithyroid drugs. This rearrangement joins TRBV12-3 or TRBV12-4 to TRBJ2-7; TRBD2 is a possible D gene (6 bases). The sequence derives from a female donor with Graves disease. The CDR3 region has the DNA TGTGCCAGCAGCCCGCTAGCGCCGAGCTCCTACGAGCAGTACTTC. This sequence encodes CASSPLAPSSYEQYF.